These 8 T cell receptor beta chains share one sample of origin, sequenced in a study of blood T cell repertoires in COVID-19. Method: immunoSEQ multiplex PCR; TCRdb's copy keeps in-frame clones and lacks some. The sample includes 200,000 to 250,000 clones, approximately 84% seen only once; the top ten take about 1.7%. The sequenced sample consisted of PBMCs or T cells enriched from blood (not recorded which). The receptors were sampled from a man in his 60s who had recovered from COVID-19.

As to this clone: A junction boundary mismatches the germline segment, possibly from a read error. This chain uses TRBV19 with TRBJ1-1, with D possibly being TRBD1 (5 bases). The CDR3 totals 12 residues. Germline CDR1 and CDR2: LNHDA and SQIVND (reference sequence). CDR3 protein: CASSIGVGGETF. The DNA of the CDR3 is TGTGCCAGTAGTATTGGGGTAGGAGGGGAAACTTTT.

The chain joins TRBV19 to TRBJ2-7, with 11 nucleotides matching TRBD1. Germline V CDR1 and CDR2: LNHDA, SQIVND (reference sequence). With V trimmed by 3 bases and J by 4 bases, 5 bases remained unmatched. The CDR3 loop spans 15 amino acids. In DNA, the CDR3 is TGTGCCAGTAGTATCAGGACAGGGGGCGAGTACGAGCAGTACTTC. Amino acids: CASSIRTGGEYEQYF.

This clone was seen a handful of times. The V and J genes are TRBV5-6 and TRBJ2-3; 7 positions match TRBD1. Trimming took 4 bases from V and 4 from J; bases not matched to a gene: 12. CDR1 SGHDT and CDR2 YYEEEE come from the germline V gene. The CDR3 is 16 residues long. The CDR3 reads CASSPRGQAGADTQYF. The CDR3 nucleotides read TGTGCCAGCAGCCCCCGCGGACAGGCGGGCGCAGATACGCAGTATTTT.

This chain connects TRBV2 to TRBJ2-3; 14 nucleotides align to TRBD2. Germline trimming cut 4 bases from V and 5 bases from J; bases unmatched to any gene: 5. This CDR3 spans 16 amino acids. The germline gives CDR1 SNHLY, CDR2 FYNNEI. In DNA form, the CDR3 reads TGTGCCAGCAGTGGACCGGGACTAGCGGGGGAAGATACGCAGTATTTT. As protein: CASSGPGLAGEDTQYF.

This chain uses TRBV11-3 with TRBJ1-1; tentatively, D is TRBD1 (6 bases). Trimming cost V 8 bases and J 1 base, with 11 bases left between them. In germline, CDR1 is SGHNT, CDR2 YENEEA. CDR3 length: 13 residues. The CDR3 loop reads CASEGEGNTEAFF. The CDR3 nucleotides are TGTGCCAGCGAGGGGGAGGGGAACACTGAAGCTTTCTTT.

In DNA form, the CDR3 reads TGTGCCAGCAGACGAGGGACAGAGGCCTACGAGCAGTACTTC. Translation: CASRRGTEAYEQYF. V usage is TRBV6-6 and J usage is TRBJ2-7; 7 bases are a match to TRBD1. Trimming at V came to 6 bases and at J to 2 bases, leaving 7 bases not matched to a gene. CDR1 is MNHNY, CDR2 SVGAGI, per germline (reference sequence). The CDR3 has 14 residues.

This chain's CDR3 is CSVIGQGTEAFF. The CDR3 DNA is TGCAGCGTCATAGGACAGGGTACTGAAGCTTTCTTT. The chain combines TRBV29-1 with TRBJ1-1; TRBD1 matches 8 bases. CDR1 is SQVTM and CDR2 is ANQGSEA in the germline V gene. The V gene end was trimmed by 6 bases and the J gene end by 5 bases; junction bases not matched to a gene: 5. CDR3 size: 12 residues.

The chain has TRBV29-1 and TRBJ1-2; 9 bases map to TRBD1. Germline V gene lookup returns CDR1 SQVTM and CDR2 ANQGSEA. Unmatched junction bases numbered 16, after V lost 8 bases and J lost 0 bases. This CDR3 is built from 17 residues. The CDR3 DNA reads as TGCAGCCCAATTGGGACAGGGTTGAAACCGGCTAACTATGGCTACACCTTC. It is translated as CSPIGTGLKPANYGYTF.